These 24 T cell receptor beta chains originate from one sample sequenced in a study of PD-L1 blockade in urothelial cancer. Profiled with immunoSEQ multiplex PCR; TCRdb holds only in-frame clones, not every one. The repertoire consists of about 69,000 clones, with about 88% occurring once and the leading ten covering 3.4%. Sequencing was performed on PBMCs, taken around atezolizumab (anti-PD-L1) treatment. These receptors were taken from a man in his sixties with urothelial cancer.

The V gene is TRBV6-5, the J gene TRBJ2-1; 9 bases are shared with TRBD2. J gave up 5 bases and V 6 bases, and 5 bases lay outside the gene matches. Germline V gene lookup returns CDR1 MNHEY and CDR2 SVGAGI. CDR3 length equals 14 residues. The CDR3 DNA reads as TGTGCCAGCAGGGCGGGGGGGACTCACAATGAGCAGTTCTTC. It yields the protein CASRAGGTHNEQFF.

The V gene is TRBV30, the J gene TRBJ1-1; D unresolved. Germline assignment: CDR1 GTSNPN and CDR2 SVGIG (reference sequence). This CDR3 is built from 14 residues. With 1 base removed from V and 6 bases from J, the gap between germline ends came to 15 bases. CDR3 loop: CAWSAKIEYSEAFF. The CDR3 DNA sequence: TGTGCCTGGAGTGCCAAGATAGAGTACTCTGAAGCTTTCTTT.

The chain uses TRBV9 and TRBJ2-3, with a weak D call TRBD2 (6 bases). CDR3 size: 15 residues. The germline V gene encodes CDR1 SGDLS and CDR2 YYNGEE. Trimming removed 0 bases at V and 3 bases at J, with 11 bases between. CDR3 region: CASSVEAGLTDTQYF. The CDR3, as DNA: TGTGCCAGCAGCGTAGAGGCGGGGTTGACAGATACGCAGTATTTT.

The chain has TRBV2 and TRBJ1-3; TRBD1 matches 9 bases. V lost 6 bases, J lost 0 bases, and 12 bases stayed unmatched. Germline V CDR1 and CDR2: SNHLY, FYNNEI. The CDR3 covers 18 residues. CDR3 sequence (DNA): TGTGCCAGCAGCCGCCAGTGGGGACAGGGCTACTCTGGAAACACCATATATTTT. This translates into CASSRQWGQGYSGNTIYF.

The CDR3 DNA sequence: TGTGCCAGCAGCTTAGCGGTGGCCCGCTCTGGAAACACCATATATTTT. Protein: CASSLAVARSGNTIYF. The J gene is TRBJ1-3, the V gene TRBV7-6, with D hard to call. Trimming cost V 0 bases and J 0 bases, with 9 bases left between them. The germline CDR1 and CDR2 sequences are SGHVS and FNYEAQ. The CDR3 is 16 residues long.

This chain joins TRBV11-2 and TRBJ2-3, with 9 bases lining up with TRBD2. The CDR3 contains 16 residues. In germline, CDR1 is SGHAT, CDR2 FQNNGV. J was trimmed by 1 base and V by 2 bases; bases with no gene match: 4. CDR3 DNA: TGTGCCAGCAGCTTATGGGCGGGAGGGCGCACAGATACGCAGTATTTT. Its translation is CASSLWAGGRTDTQYF.

The CDR3 loop reads CASSYSRQGIEQYF. Here the CDR3 DNA reads TGTGCCAGCAGTTACTCGAGACAGGGGATCGAGCAGTACTTC. The chain combines TRBV6-5 with TRBJ2-7; TRBD1 matches at 8 bases. The CDR3 consists of 14 residues. Germline lookup yields CDR1 MNHEY and CDR2 SVGAGI. The V and J ends lost 0 bases and 6 bases, in that order; junction bases with no gene match: 4.

The gene calls are TRBV7-9 and TRBJ1-6; D uncertain. The V gene's germline CDR1 is SEHNR and CDR2 FQNEAQ (reference sequence). The CDR3 has 16 residues. Trimming pared 2 bases from V and 9 bases from J, leaving 17 bases between. The CDR3 is CASSLKSGRASSPLHF. CDR3 nucleotide sequence: TGTGCCAGCAGCTTAAAGAGCGGGCGGGCGTCTTCACCCCTCCACTTT.

V usage is TRBV7-9 and J usage is TRBJ1-2; possibly TRBD1 for D (5 bases). The V and J ends lost 4 bases and 5 bases respectively, with 14 bases between them. Germline V lookup: CDR1 SEHNR, CDR2 FQNEAQ (reference sequence). The CDR3 length is 14 residues. The DNA for the CDR3 is TGTGCCAGCAGCTCCACGGGCGGGGGGTATGGCTACACCTTC. Its translation is CASSSTGGGYGYTF.

The chain carries TRBV29-1 and TRBJ1-4; tentatively, D is TRBD1 (5 bases). The CDR3 runs to 13 residues. Germline CDR1 is SQVTM and CDR2 is ANQGSEA. With 4 bases removed from V and 8 bases from J, the gap between germline ends came to 14 bases. The CDR3 sequence is CSVVGGVREKLFF. CDR3 DNA: TGCAGCGTTGTAGGAGGGGTCCGGGAAAAACTGTTTTTT.

This sequence joins TRBV5-6 and TRBJ2-3; possible D gene TRBD1, 6 bases. Germline V gives CDR1 SGHDT, CDR2 YYEEEE. The V gene lost 4 bases and the J gene lost 4 bases, with 19 bases spanning the gap. This CDR3 contains 16 residues. CDR3 sequence reads: CASSLKTGRRADTQYF. The CDR3 nucleotides read TGTGCCAGCAGCCTCAAGACAGGCCGAAGGGCAGATACGCAGTATTTT.

The V gene is TRBV4-2, the J gene TRBJ2-2; D unresolved. CDR3 size: 14 residues. The V and J ends lost 0 bases and 6 bases respectively, with 8 bases between them. Germline V gene data show CDR1 as LGHNA and CDR2 as YNFKEQ. CDR3 in DNA: TGTGCCAGCAGCCAAGATGGAGCGTCCGGGGAGCTGTTTTTT. It encodes CASSQDGASGELFF.

This clone was found once. At one boundary the junction diverges from the germline segment, which might be a read error. V usage is TRBV7-8 and J usage is TRBJ2-5; 7 bases are shared with TRBD2. This CDR3 contains 12 residues. The germline gives CDR1 SGHVS, CDR2 FQNEAQ. CDR3: CASSPEVRGDHF. In DNA, the CDR3 is TGTGCCAGCAGCCCGGAGGTTCGGGGGGACCACTTC.

This chain joins TRBV6-1 and TRBJ1-5; D possibly corresponds to TRBD1 (5 bases). Per the germline V gene, CDR1 is MNHNS and CDR2 is SASEGT. V was clipped by 7 bases and J by 6 bases, with 13 bases between them. The CDR3 is 13 amino acids. As DNA, the CDR3 is TGTGCCAGCAAGGGAGGGACGGGTCAGCCCCAGCATTTT. Residues: CASKGGTGQPQHF.

The chain carries TRBV11-2 and TRBJ1-4; tentative D call: TRBD1 (6 bases). Trimming stripped 5 bases from V and 2 bases from J, with 12 bases between. The germline CDR1 and CDR2 sequences are SGHAT and FQNNGV. This CDR3 comprises 15 residues. The CDR3 DNA reads TGTGCCAGCAGCGCACAGGGTTCCACTAATGAAAAACTGTTTTTT. It codes for CASSAQGSTNEKLFF.

This sequence joins TRBV30 and TRBJ1-1; 9 bases fit TRBD1. From germline, CDR1 is GTSNPN and CDR2 SVGIG (reference sequence). This CDR3 spans 15 amino acids. V lost 4 bases and J lost 2; bases outside the gene matches: 8. This CDR3 is CAWKHRDRVNTEAFF. As DNA, the CDR3 is TGTGCCTGGAAACACCGGGACAGGGTTAACACTGAAGCTTTCTTT.

This clone was counted once. The chain employs TRBV6-1 and TRBJ1-5; possibly TRBD1 for D (6 bases). The CDR3 length is 14 residues. Germline V lookup: CDR1 MNHNS, CDR2 SASEGT. The V gene lost 3 bases and the J gene lost 7 bases, with 13 bases spanning the gap. DNA for the CDR3: TGTGCCAGCAGTGACCAGGGGATGGGACAGCCCCAGCATTTT. It yields the protein CASSDQGMGQPQHF.

The rearrangement joins TRBV19 to TRBJ1-1, with 7 positions matching TRBD1. Losses at the gene ends were 9 bases for V and 4 bases for J; bases not matched to a gene: 8. The CDR3 length is 13 residues. Looked up from germline, CDR1 is LNHDA and CDR2 is SQIVND (reference sequence). CDR3 in amino acids: CASGRRGSTEAFF. The DNA of the CDR3 is TGTGCCAGCGGGCGCAGGGGGAGCACTGAAGCTTTCTTT. The full variable domain, with the rest looked up from reference TRBV19 and TRBJ1-1, is DGGITQSPKYLFRKEGQNVTLSCEQNLNHDAMYWYRQDPGQGLRLIYYSQIVNDFQKGDIAEGYSVSREKKESFPLTVTSAQKNPTAFYLCASGRRGSTEAFFGQGTRLTVV.

The J gene is TRBJ2-1, the V gene TRBV7-7, with TRBD2 identical over 8 bases. The length of the CDR3 is 15 residues. V was clipped by 3 bases and J by 4 bases; unmatched bases: 5. Germline CDR1 reads SSHAT; CDR2 reads FNYEAQ (reference sequence). The CDR3 sequence: CASSLEASGYNEQFF. The CDR3 bases are TGTGCCAGCAGCTTGGAAGCTAGCGGGTACAATGAGCAGTTCTTC. The variable domain in full, with the rest retrieved from reference TRBV7-7 and TRBJ2-1, is GAGVSQSPRYKVTKRGQDVTLRCDPISSHATLYWYQQALGQGPEFLTYFNYEAQPDKSGLPSDRFSAERPEGSISTLTIQRTEQRDSAMYRCASSLEASGYNEQFFGPGTRLTVL.

This rearrangement joins TRBV28 to TRBJ1-5; 8 bases match TRBD1. Per the germline V gene, CDR1 is MDHEN and CDR2 is SYDVKM. The CDR3 is 17 amino acids. Trimming at V came to 8 bases and at J to 2 bases, leaving 14 bases not matched to a gene. The CDR3 nucleotides read TGTGCCAGCTACAGTGGACAGGGTCGGGTGGGCAATCAGCCCCAGCATTTT. Its protein product is CASYSGQGRVGNQPQHF.

This clone was seen a few times. V gene TRBV19 combines with J gene TRBJ1-2, with TRBD1 matching 9 bases. V gave up 4 bases and J gave up 2 bases; unmatched junction bases: 5. Germline values: CDR1 LNHDA, CDR2 SQIVND (reference sequence). The CDR3 runs 15 residues. Here the CDR3 DNA reads TGTGCCAGTAGTACCCGACAGGGGGGGAACTATGGCTACACCTTC. It translates to CASSTRQGGNYGYTF.

The rearrangement links TRBV4-3 to TRBJ1-1; perhaps TRBD1 as D (5 bases). CDR1 LGHNA and CDR2 YSLEER come from the germline V gene. This CDR3 is 16 amino acids long. The V end was cut by 2 bases, the J end by 4 bases, with 17 bases between. CDR3 nucleotide sequence: TGCGCCAGCAGCCAACGTATTCAGGGCCGCGGCACTGAAGCTTTCTTT. As protein: CASSQRIQGRGTEAFF.

This rearrangement joins TRBV27 to TRBJ2-1; 16 nucleotides agree with TRBD2. Trimming at V came to 0 bases and at J to 7 bases, leaving 15 bases not matched to a gene. This CDR3 contains 21 residues. Germline V gives CDR1 MNHEY, CDR2 SMNVEV (reference sequence). CDR3 DNA: TGTGCCAGCAGTTTATCTCTGGGGACTAGCGGGAGGGGCTCCTGTCTTAATGAGCAGTTCTTC. It codes for CASSLSLGTSGRGSCLNEQFF.

The chain has TRBV19 and TRBJ2-3; a possible D gene is TRBD2 (5 bases). The CDR3 totals 15 residues. Germline assignment: CDR1 LNHDA and CDR2 SQIVND (reference sequence). V lost 2 bases to trimming and J lost 8 bases, with 17 bases between them. The CDR3, as DNA: TGTGCCAGTAGTATACCGGGAACCAAAAGTGGTACGCAGTATTTT. It yields the protein CASSIPGTKSGTQYF.